This T cell receptor (beta chain) came from a study of T cells in tuberculosis. As for the study in general: A South African cohort included IGRA-negative adolescents, latently infected IGRA-positive adolescents and adults with active tuberculosis. PBMC were archived before or within 7 days of starting treatment.

Notes on this clone: The antigen remains unidentified.

Time point indicated: new active TB diagnosis, blood taken before or within 7 days of starting treatment. Unsorted cryopreserved PBMC were sequenced, averaging roughly 99,000 T cells per clinical donor. The CDR3 extends over 15 amino acids. V was pared by 7 bases and J by 5 bases, with 11 bases of the junction left unmatched. The germline CDR1 and CDR2 sequences are SSHAT and FNYEAQ (reference sequence). Method: immunoSEQ multiplex PCR; TCRdb's copy keeps in-frame clones and lacks some. The table has under 40,000 clones, roughly 82% seen once; the top ten hold about 5.5%. Study-wide results and caveats: Shorter CDR3-alpha in active tuberculosis partly drove smaller distances.

The rearrangement joins TRBV7-7 to TRBJ2-5; 9 bases fit TRBD2. This receptor was taken from an adult with tuberculosis. Source: PBMCs, taken at tuberculosis diagnosis. CDR3 region: CASTPRAGGLETQYF. CDR3 bases: TGTGCCAGCACGCCTCGGGCGGGGGGGCTGGAGACCCAGTACTTC. The variable domain in full, with the rest retrieved from reference TRBV7-7 and TRBJ2-5, is GAGVSQSPRYKVTKRGQDVTLRCDPISSHATLYWYQQALGQGPEFLTYFNYEAQPDKSGLPSDRFSAERPEGSISTLTIQRTEQRDSAMYRCASTPRAGGLETQYFGPGTRLLVL.